A selection of T cell receptor beta chains follows, all from one sample in a study of graft-versus-host responses after intestinal transplantation. Sequencing was performed with immunoSEQ multiplex PCR; in TCRdb, only in-frame clones are kept and a portion is missing. The sample has around 9,300 clones; 90% to 95% are singletons. Sequenced material: PBMCs, taken around 47 days after intestinal transplant. Receptors originate from a human patient who received an intestinal transplant, so some T cells may come from the graft donor. The CDR3 runs from the conserved cysteine through the conserved F or W. Each record gives: D gene, V gene, J gene, clone size, CDR3 DNA, CDR3 protein. The D gene is left open where the match is weak. Size values are once, few and many counts, or a class for expanded clones, and some rows have none.

>TRBD2|TRBV15|TRBJ2-1|NA
TGTGCCACCAGCAGAGGACTAGCGGATTACAATGAGCAGTTCTTC
CATSRGLADYNEQFF
>NA|TRBV11-2|TRBJ1-2|NA
TGTGCCAGCAATACGGACCCAGCCGACCCGGGTGGCTACACCTTC
CASNTDPADPGGYTF
>TRBD1|TRBV6-5|TRBJ1-1|NA
TGTGCCAGCAGTACCAGGGGGGTCAACACTGAAGCTTTCTTT
CASSTRGVNTEAFF
>TRBD2|TRBV10-2|TRBJ2-7|NA
TGCGCCAGCAGAACTAAGACTAGCGGGAGAGCCCTCTCCTACGAGCAGTACTTC
CASRTKTSGRALSYEQYF
>NA|TRBV7-9|TRBJ1-2|NA
TGTGCCAGCAGCTTAGTTCTCGGCTATGGCTACACCTTC
CASSLVLGYGYTF
>NA|TRBV10-3|TRBJ2-7|NA
TGTGCCATCAGCCGACATTCCTACGAGCAGTACTTC
CAISRHSYEQYF
>NA|TRBV5-1|TRBJ1-2|once
TGCGCCAGCAGCTTGGTATTCGGTGAGGAGTTGGGCTACACCTTC
CASSLVFGEELGYTF
>TRBD2|TRBV27|TRBJ2-5|NA
TGTGCCAGCAGTTTATATGGGACTAGCGGGAGTCGGGGGGAGACCCAGTACTTC
CASSLYGTSGSRGETQYF
>TRBD1|TRBV6-5|TRBJ2-7|NA
TGTGCCAGCAGTTACTCGGGACAGGGAAGAGAGCAGTACTTC
CASSYSGQGREQYF
>TRBD2|TRBV5-5|TRBJ2-5|NA
TGTGCCAGCAGCCCGCTTTGGGCGGGGGGACAAGAGACCCAGTACTTC
CASSPLWAGGQETQYF
>NA|TRBV27|TRBJ1-4|NA
TGTGCCAGCAGTGACCGGGGCAGGTGGAATGAAAAACTGTTTTTT
CASSDRGRWNEKLFF
>TRBD2|TRBV9|TRBJ2-3|once
TGTGCCAGCAGCTCTCCTAGCGGGAGACGCACAGATACGCAGTATTTT
CASSSPSGRRTDTQYF
>TRBD1|TRBV6-7|TRBJ2-3|NA
TGTGCCAGCAGTTACCATCTGGACAGGGGGCATATCACAGATACGCAGTATTTT
CASSYHLDRGHITDTQYF
>NA|TRBV28|TRBJ1-6|NA
TGTGCCAGCAGTTTCCCCACAGACTCCTATAATTCACCCCTCCACTTT
CASSFPTDSYNSPLHF
>TRBD1|TRBV6-1|TRBJ2-6|once
TGTGCCAGCGGGACAGGGTACTCTGGGGCCAACGTCCTGACTTTC
CASGTGYSGANVLTF
>NA|TRBV5-1|TRBJ1-2|NA
TGCGCCAGCAGCTTGGTGTCAGGGGAGGATGGCTACACCTTC
CASSLVSGEDGYTF
>NA|TRBV5-1|TRBJ2-7|NA
TGCGCCAGCAGCTTGTTTGCAGGGGCCTACGAGCAGTACTTC
CASSLFAGAYEQYF
>NA|TRBV29-1|TRBJ2-1|NA
TGCAGCGTCGGGACCGCCGCCTACAATGAGCAGTTCTTC
CSVGTAAYNEQFF
>NA|TRBV5-5|TRBJ2-1|NA
TGTGCCAGCAGCTTCTTCGGTAATGAGCAGTTCTTC
CASSFFGNEQFF
>NA|TRBV5-1|TRBJ2-1|NA
TGCGCCAGCAGCTTGAAGTACAATGAGCAGTTCTTC
CASSLKYNEQFF
>TRBD2|TRBV6-5|TRBJ2-7|NA
TGTGCCAGCAGTTGGGGGACTAGCGGGAGGATCAACGAGCAGTACTTC
CASSWGTSGRINEQYF
>NA|TRBV6-4|TRBJ1-3|NA
TGTGCCAGCAGTGACCCGCACAGGGACTCTGGAAACACCATATATTTT
CASSDPHRDSGNTIYF
>NA|TRBV7-6|TRBJ2-6|NA
TGTGCCAGCAGCTCTATGACAGGTAGCTCTGGGGCCAACGTCCTGACTTTC
CASSSMTGSSGANVLTF
>TRBD1|TRBV14|TRBJ2-1|NA
TGTGCCAGCAGCCAAGTGGGACAGAATGAGCAGTTCTTC
CASSQVGQNEQFF
>NA|TRBV6-6|TRBJ2-7|NA
TGTGCCAGTTCGACCACGAATACCTACGAGCAGTACTTC
CASSTTNTYEQYF
>NA|TRBV6-5|TRBJ2-2|NA
TGTGCCAGCAGTTTCCGGGCCCCACAATTCACCGGGGAGCTGTTTTTT
CASSFRAPQFTGELFF
>NA|TRBV29-1|TRBJ2-6|NA
TGCAGCGTTGTAGCCTGGCACGGGGGTAACTCTGGGGCCAACGTCCTGACTTTC
CSVVAWHGGNSGANVLTF
>NA|TRBV9|TRBJ2-1|NA
TGTGCCAGCAGCGTAATCGGGAGCTCCTACAATGAGCAGTTCTTC
CASSVIGSSYNEQFF
>TRBD2|TRBV19|TRBJ2-4|NA
TGTGCCAGTCGACTAGCGGGGGGGGCGTCAGCCAAAAACATTCAGTACTTC
CASRLAGGASAKNIQYF
>NA|TRBV6-5|TRBJ1-4|NA
TGTGCCAGCAGCCTCCTGGCAGGGATTGACGAAAAACTGTTTTTT
CASSLLAGIDEKLFF
>TRBD1|TRBV7-9|TRBJ1-6|NA
TGTGCCAGCAGCCCCCGCGGACAGGGGTCTTCACCCCTCCACTTT
CASSPRGQGSSPLHF
>NA|TRBV12-2|TRBJ2-7|NA
TGTGCAAGTCGCTTAGCGGTGCGGGGCTCGTCCTACGAGCAGTACTTC
CASRLAVRGSSYEQYF
>NA|TRBV5-1|TRBJ1-1|NA
TGCGCCAGCAGCTTCTACGGGGCCAAAGCTTTCTTT
CASSFYGAKAFF
>NA|TRBV9|TRBJ2-3|NA
TGTGCCAGCAGCGTAGGAGCAGATACGCAGTATTTT
CASSVGADTQYF
>NA|TRBV6-1|TRBJ1-2|NA
TGTGCCAGCAGTGTTATAGGGGGAGGAAGTAACTATGGCTACACCTTC
CASSVIGGGSNYGYTF
>NA|TRBV23-1|TRBJ1-2|NA
TGCGCCAGCACCATGAGGTCGCACATGGACTATGGCTACACCTTC
CASTMRSHMDYGYTF
>TRBD2|TRBV7-9|TRBJ2-1|NA
TGTGCCAGCAGCTTAGTTCAGACTAGCGGGGAGTACAATGAGCAGTTCTTC
CASSLVQTSGEYNEQFF
>TRBD2|TRBV29-1|TRBJ2-1|NA
TGCAGCGTACCAACGGGACTAGCGGGGGACGGGGGTGAGCAGTTCTTC
CSVPTGLAGDGGEQFF
>NA|TRBV5-1|TRBJ1-3|NA
TGCGCCAGCAGCTCCGGACGAAACTTACTCTCTGGAAACACCATATATTTT
CASSSGRNLLSGNTIYF
>TRBD1|TRBV6-4|TRBJ1-2|NA
TGTGCCAGCAGTGAAGAGGGGGCGACGATCTATGGCTACACCTTC
CASSEEGATIYGYTF
>TRBD2|TRBV7-6|TRBJ2-5|NA
TGTGCCAGCAGCCAGAGGACTAGCGGGCACCAAGAGACCCAGTACTTC
CASSQRTSGHQETQYF
>TRBD2|TRBV11-2|TRBJ2-2|NA
TGTGCCAGCAGCCCGGGACTAGCCGGGGAGCTGTTTTTT
CASSPGLAGELFF
>NA|TRBV6-5|TRBJ2-7|NA
TGTGCCAGCAGTTACTCGAGCGGGCTCTACGAGCAGTACTTC
CASSYSSGLYEQYF
>NA|TRBV6-1|TRBJ2-2|NA
TGTGCCAGCAGTACGTCTCCGGCTAGCACAGGGGAGCTGTTTTTT
CASSTSPASTGELFF
>NA|TRBV27|TRBJ2-2|NA
TGTGCCAGCAGTTTCTATGAGGGAACCGGGGAGCTGTTTTTT
CASSFYEGTGELFF
>NA|TRBV7-5|TRBJ1-2|NA
TGTGTCAGAAGCTTAGGTCGGGGGCCTTATGGCTACACCTTC
CVRSLGRGPYGYTF
>NA|TRBV6-1|TRBJ2-1|NA
TGTGCCAGCAGTGAAGATTTTGAGCAGTTCTTC
CASSEDFEQFF
>NA|TRBV6-6|TRBJ1-2|NA
TGTGCCAGCAGTTCACCGTACTATGGCTACACCTTC
CASSSPYYGYTF
>TRBD1|TRBV9|TRBJ1-4|NA
TGTGCCAGCAGCCCCCCGACAGGGGGCCATGAAAAACTGTTTTTT
CASSPPTGGHEKLFF
>NA|TRBV5-1|TRBJ2-6|few
TGCGCCAGCAGCCCCGAGGGGCCCGGGGCCAACGTCCTGACTTTC
CASSPEGPGANVLTF